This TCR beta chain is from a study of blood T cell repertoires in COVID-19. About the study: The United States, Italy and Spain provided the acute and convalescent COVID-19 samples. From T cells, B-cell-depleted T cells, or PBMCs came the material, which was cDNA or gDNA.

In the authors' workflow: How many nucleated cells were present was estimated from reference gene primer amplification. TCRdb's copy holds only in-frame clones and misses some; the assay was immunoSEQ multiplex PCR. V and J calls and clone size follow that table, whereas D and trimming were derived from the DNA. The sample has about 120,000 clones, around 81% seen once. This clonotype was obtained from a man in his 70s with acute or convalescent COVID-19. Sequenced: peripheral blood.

The CDR3 nucleotides read TGTGCCAGCAGCTTAGGATGGGGGGGGGCGCGGGAGCAGTTCTTC. Amino acids: CASSLGWGGAREQFF. The rearrangement joins TRBV11-3 to TRBJ2-1, with D perhaps matching TRBD2 (7 bases). Trimming cost V 1 base and J 10 bases, with 17 bases left between them. Looked up from germline, CDR1 is SGHNT and CDR2 is YENEEA. This CDR3 has 15 residues.